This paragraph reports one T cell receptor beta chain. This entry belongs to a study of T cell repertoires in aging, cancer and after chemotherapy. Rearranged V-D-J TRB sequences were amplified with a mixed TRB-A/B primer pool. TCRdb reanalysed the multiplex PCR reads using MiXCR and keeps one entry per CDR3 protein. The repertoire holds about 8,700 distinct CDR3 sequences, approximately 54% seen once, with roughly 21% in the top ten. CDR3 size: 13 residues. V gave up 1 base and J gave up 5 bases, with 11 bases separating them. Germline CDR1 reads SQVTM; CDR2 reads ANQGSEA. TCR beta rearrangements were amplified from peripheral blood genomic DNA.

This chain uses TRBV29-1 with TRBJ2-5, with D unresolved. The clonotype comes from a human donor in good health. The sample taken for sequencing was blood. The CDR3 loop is CSVEGRLWETQYF. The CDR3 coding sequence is TGCAGCGTTGAAGGCAGATTATGGGAGACCCAGTACTTC.